Sequencing of this TCR beta chain was carried out in a study of blood T cell repertoires in COVID-19. On the study more broadly: Sample material is recorded as cDNA or gDNA derived from T cells, B-cell-depleted T cells, or PBMCs.

In terms of age and location, participants ranged from roughly 18 to 95 years and lived in fewer than 30 US areas. Sequenced by immunoSEQ multiplex PCR; TCRdb stores in-frame clones only, minus some. The profile covers approximately 200,000 clones, with approximately 90% appearing a single time and less than 1.5% taken by the ten largest. The CDR3 has 16 residues. Losses at the gene ends were 2 bases for V and 6 bases for J; bases not matched to a gene: 6. Germline CDR1 is KGHDR and CDR2 is SFDVKD. V gene TRBV24-1 combines with J gene TRBJ1-5; 10 bases match TRBD1. The material sequenced was PBMCs or T cells enriched from blood (not recorded which). The TCR comes from a young man who had recovered from COVID-19. The CDR3, as DNA: TGTGCCACCAGTGATTCAGGGACAGGGGCTGTTCAGCCCCAGCATTTT. It specifies CATSDSGTGAVQPQHF.